This T cell receptor beta chain appears in the sequencing data of a study of T cells in Graves' hyperthyroidism and ophthalmopathy. With 4 bases removed from V and 12 bases from J, the gap between germline ends came to 20 bases. Germline-derived CDR1 and CDR2 are SGHRS and YFSETQ. This CDR3 region has 15 residues. Only a few counts were recorded for this clonotype. Using RNA transcripts as the source, TCR beta CDR3 regions were amplified. First-round RT-PCR of the TCR CDR3 relied on the HTBI primer set. MiXCR was run by TCRdb on the multiplex PCR reads, yielding one entry per CDR3 protein. Of a few hundred thousand distinct CDR3 sequences listed, 15% are singletons.

The TCR sequence derives from a woman under 40 with Graves' hyperthyroidism. The chain has TRBV5-1 and TRBJ1-6; the D gene is possibly TRBD1 (6 bases). Sequencing was performed on blood. The CDR3: CASSEQGPAGGPLHF. The DNA of the CDR3 is TGCGCCAGCAGCGAGCAGGGGCCCGCGGGAGGACCCCTCCACTTT.